A selection of T cell receptor beta chains follows, all from one sample in a study of siplizumab effects on memory and regulatory T cells. Clones were sequenced by immunoSEQ multiplex PCR, and TCRdb holds only the in-frame ones, with some missing. There are over 85,000 clones in the sample; 96% occur only once, and around 0.031% lies in the top ten. The sample was naive CD4+ T cells sorted from blood. These TCRs come from a human donor in good health. CDR3s include the opening cysteine and the closing phenylalanine or tryptophan. Each record gives: V gene, J gene, CDR3 protein.

V: TRBV7-3; J: TRBJ2-1; CDR3: CASSSPSLHEQFF
V: TRBV14; J: TRBJ1-2; CDR3: CASSRKDSTGRGYTF
V: TRBV10-3; J: TRBJ2-1; CDR3: CAISLLQGEIEFF
V: TRBV4-1; J: TRBJ1-2; CDR3: CASSQPRVNNGYTF
V: TRBV28; J: TRBJ2-3; CDR3: CASRELTDTQYF
V: TRBV6-5; J: TRBJ1-1; CDR3: CASSSSPGQTEAFF
V: TRBV29-1; J: TRBJ1-2; CDR3: CSVEATGGKYGYTF
V: TRBV10-3; J: TRBJ2-3; CDR3: CATRGGSTDTQYF
V: TRBV10-3; J: TRBJ1-5; CDR3: CAIGTGNFGNQPQHF
V: TRBV27; J: TRBJ1-6; CDR3: CASSLDRGNSPLHF
V: TRBV5-1; J: TRBJ2-7; CDR3: CASSQASVTGGSLRGQYF
V: TRBV15; J: .; CDR3: CATSRERTTYEQYF
V: TRBV6-6; J: TRBJ1-1; CDR3: CASNYREMNTEAFF
V: TRBV4-1; J: TRBJ2-3; CDR3: CASSQVLLTDTQYF
V: TRBV6-5; J: TRBJ1-1; CDR3: CASSYSGQGARAFF
V: TRBV9; J: TRBJ1-2; CDR3: CASSVEGGGNYGYTF
V: TRBV5-1; J: TRBJ2-2; CDR3: CASSLGGALAGELFF
V: TRBV9; J: TRBJ2-7; CDR3: CASSTPDSTEQYF
V: TRBV5-4; J: TRBJ2-7; CDR3: CASRGGLAVTYEQYF
V: TRBV29-1; J: TRBJ1-1; CDR3: CSVVGVPGKNTEAFF
V: TRBV15; J: TRBJ1-2; CDR3: CATSRVGGGGNYGYTF
V: TRBV7-3; J: TRBJ1-6; CDR3: CASSRGQRESLHF